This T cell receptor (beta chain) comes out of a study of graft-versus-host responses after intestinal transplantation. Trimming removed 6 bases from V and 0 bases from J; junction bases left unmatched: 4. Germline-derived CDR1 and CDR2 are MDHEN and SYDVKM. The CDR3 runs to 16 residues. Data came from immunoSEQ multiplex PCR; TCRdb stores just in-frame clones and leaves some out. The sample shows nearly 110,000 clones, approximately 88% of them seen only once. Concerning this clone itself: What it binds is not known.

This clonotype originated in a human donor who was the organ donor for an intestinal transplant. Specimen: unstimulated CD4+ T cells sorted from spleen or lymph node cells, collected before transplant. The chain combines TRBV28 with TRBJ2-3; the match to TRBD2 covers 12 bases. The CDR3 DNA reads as TGTGCCAGCAGATCTAGCGGGGGGGCCAGCACAGATACGCAGTATTTT. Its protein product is CASRSSGGASTDTQYF.